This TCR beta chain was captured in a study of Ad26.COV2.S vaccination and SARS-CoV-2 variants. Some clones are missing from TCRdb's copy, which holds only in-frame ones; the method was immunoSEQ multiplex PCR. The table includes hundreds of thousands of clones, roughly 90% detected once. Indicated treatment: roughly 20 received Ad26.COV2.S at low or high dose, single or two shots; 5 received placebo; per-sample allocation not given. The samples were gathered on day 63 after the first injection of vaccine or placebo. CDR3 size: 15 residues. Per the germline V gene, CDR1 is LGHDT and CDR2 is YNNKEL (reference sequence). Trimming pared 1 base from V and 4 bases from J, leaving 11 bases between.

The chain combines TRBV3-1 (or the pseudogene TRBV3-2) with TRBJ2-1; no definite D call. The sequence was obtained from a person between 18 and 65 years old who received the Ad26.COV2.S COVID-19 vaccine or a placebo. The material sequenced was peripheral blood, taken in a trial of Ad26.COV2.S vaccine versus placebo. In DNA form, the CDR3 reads TGTGCCAGCAGCCAAGCATCCTTGGGGTACAATGAGCAGTTCTTC. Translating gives CASSQASLGYNEQFF.